One sample yielded the 10 T cell receptor beta chains listed below, sequenced in a study of blood T cell repertoires in COVID-19. TCRdb's copy holds only in-frame clones and misses some; the assay was immunoSEQ multiplex PCR. This sample carries 200,000 to 250,000 clones, under 85% of them seen once, and the ten largest clones take about 4%. The source material was peripheral blood. Source of these receptors: a woman between 35 and 50 years old with active or convalescent COVID-19.

The CDR3, as DNA: TGCGCCAGCAGCCATGTCGACAGGGTGGACACTGAAGCTTTCTTT. Translated, it gives CASSHVDRVDTEAFF. V usage is TRBV4-1 and J usage is TRBJ1-1, with 7 bases matching TRBD1. Germline V CDR1 and CDR2: MGHRA, YSYEKL. Trimming cost V 3 bases and J 3 bases; bases outside gene matches: 7. This CDR3 has 15 amino acids.

CDR3 in amino acids: CASSLRGGGTEAFF. CDR3 nucleotides: TGTGCCAGCAGCTTACGGGGGGGAGGCACTGAAGCTTTCTTT. The rearrangement links TRBV13 to TRBJ1-1, with TRBD1 as a possible D gene (5 bases). CDR3 length: 14 amino acids. The germline gives CDR1 PRHDT, CDR2 FYEKMQ (reference sequence). Deletions cut 2 bases from V and 4 bases from J, with 11 bases between.

This chain joins TRBV12-3 or TRBV12-4 and TRBJ2-1, with 8 bases fitting TRBD2. With 6 bases clipped from V and 10 bases from J, the junction kept 8 bases outside the gene matches. This CDR3 is 13 amino acids long. This CDR3 reads CASSLGLGVEQFF. DNA for the CDR3: TGTGCCAGCAGCCTGGGACTAGGGGTCGAGCAGTTCTTC.

V is TRBV29-1 and J is TRBJ2-1; 8 positions agree with TRBD1. Germline V gene sequence: CDR1 SQVTM, CDR2 ANQGSEA. V was clipped by 2 bases and J by 10 bases; unmatched bases: 4. CDR3 length: 12 residues. The CDR3 DNA reads as TGCAGCGTTGAACACAGGGGGAAAGAGCAGTTCTTC. Translated, it gives CSVEHRGKEQFF.

The chain employs TRBV6-5 and TRBJ2-5, with TRBD1 matching over 10 bases. The germline V gene encodes CDR1 MNHEY and CDR2 SVGAGI. The CDR3 is made up of 15 amino acids. With V trimmed by 6 bases and J by 5 bases, 9 bases remained unmatched. The CDR3 sequence: CASRPGTGEAETQYF. CDR3 bases: TGTGCCAGCAGGCCCGGGACAGGGGAAGCTGAGACCCAGTACTTC.

The chain joins TRBV27 to TRBJ2-1, with 7 bases identical to TRBD2. CDR1 and CDR2 from the germline V gene are MNHEY and SMNVEV (reference sequence). The length of the CDR3 is 14 residues. V lost 6 bases, J lost 6 bases, and 8 bases stayed unmatched. CDR3 loop: CASSSRASGNEQFF. CDR3 nucleotides: TGTGCCAGCAGCTCCCGGGCTAGCGGCAATGAGCAGTTCTTC.

The chain uses TRBV5-1 and TRBJ2-1; the match to TRBD1 covers 8 bases. The CDR3 sequence is 15 residues long. CDR1 and CDR2 (germline): SGHRS, YFSETQ. With 4 bases clipped from V and 0 bases from J, the junction kept 3 bases outside the gene matches. CDR3 amino acids: CASSDGTGSYNEQFF. The CDR3, as DNA: TGCGCCAGCAGCGACGGGACAGGCTCCTACAATGAGCAGTTCTTC.

This clone was counted between two and nine times. The DNA for the CDR3 is TGTGCCAGCAGCTGGACACCTTCCTACAATGAGCAGTTCTTC. This encodes CASSWTPSYNEQFF. The chain employs TRBV7-3 and TRBJ2-1; D may be TRBD1 (5 bases). Germline CDR1 SGHTA, CDR2 FQGTGA. Deletions cut 4 bases from V and 1 base from J, with 8 bases between. This CDR3 is built from 14 residues.

This clone was picked up one time. CDR3 bases: TGTGCCAGCAGCCCAGGACAGGGCCTTAACTATGGCTACACCTTC. Translating gives CASSPGQGLNYGYTF. The chain has TRBV6-6 and TRBJ1-2, with 8 bases aligning to TRBD1. Trimming removed 6 bases from V and 1 base from J; junction bases left unmatched: 7. CDR3 length: 15 amino acids. Germline CDR1 MNHNY, CDR2 SVGAGI (reference sequence).

This clone has a handful of counts. The V gene is TRBV6-6, the J gene TRBJ1-3, with 9 positions matching TRBD1. Germline V lookup: CDR1 MNHNY, CDR2 SVGAGI (reference sequence). The CDR3 is 15 residues long. The J segment lost 7 bases and the V segment lost 0 bases, leaving 4 bases of the junction unmatched. CDR3 protein: CASSYSTGGGNTIYF. For the CDR3, the DNA is TGTGCCAGCAGTTACTCTACAGGGGGCGGGAACACCATATATTTT.